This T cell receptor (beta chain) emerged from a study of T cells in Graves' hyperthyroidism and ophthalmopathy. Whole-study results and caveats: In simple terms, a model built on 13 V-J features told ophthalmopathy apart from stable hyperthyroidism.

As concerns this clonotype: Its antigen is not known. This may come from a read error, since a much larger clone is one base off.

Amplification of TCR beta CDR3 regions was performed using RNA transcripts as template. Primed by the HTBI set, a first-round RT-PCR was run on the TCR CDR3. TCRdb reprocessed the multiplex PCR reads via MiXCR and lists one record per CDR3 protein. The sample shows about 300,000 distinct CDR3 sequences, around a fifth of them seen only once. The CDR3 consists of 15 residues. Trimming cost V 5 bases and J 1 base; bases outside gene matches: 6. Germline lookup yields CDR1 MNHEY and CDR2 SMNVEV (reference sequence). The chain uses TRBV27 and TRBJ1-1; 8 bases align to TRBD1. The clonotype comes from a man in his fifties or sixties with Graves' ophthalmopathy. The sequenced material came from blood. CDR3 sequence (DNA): TGTGCCAGCAGTCGGCTGACAGGGGAGAACACTGAAGCTTTCTTT. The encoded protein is CASSRLTGENTEAFF.